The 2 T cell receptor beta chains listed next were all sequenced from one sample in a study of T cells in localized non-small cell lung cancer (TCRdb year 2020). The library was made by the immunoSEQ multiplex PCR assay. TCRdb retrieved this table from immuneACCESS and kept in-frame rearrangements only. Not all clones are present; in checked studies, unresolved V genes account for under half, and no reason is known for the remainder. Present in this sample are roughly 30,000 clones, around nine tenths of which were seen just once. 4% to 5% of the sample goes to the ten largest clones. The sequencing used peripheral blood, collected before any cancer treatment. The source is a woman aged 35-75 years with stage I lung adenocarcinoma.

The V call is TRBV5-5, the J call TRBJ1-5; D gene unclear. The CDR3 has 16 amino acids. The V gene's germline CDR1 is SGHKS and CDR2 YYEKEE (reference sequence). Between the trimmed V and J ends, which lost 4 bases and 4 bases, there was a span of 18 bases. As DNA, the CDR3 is TGTGCCAGCAGCCCCCTTGGGCCGACGGCGAATCAGCCCCAGCATTTT. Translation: CASSPLGPTANQPQHF. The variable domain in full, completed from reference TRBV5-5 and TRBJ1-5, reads DAGVTQSPTHLIKTRGQQVTLRCSPISGHKSVSWYQQVLGQGPQFIFQYYEKEERGRGNFPDRFSARQFPNYSSELNVNALLLGDSALYLCASSPLGPTANQPQHFGDGTRLSIL.

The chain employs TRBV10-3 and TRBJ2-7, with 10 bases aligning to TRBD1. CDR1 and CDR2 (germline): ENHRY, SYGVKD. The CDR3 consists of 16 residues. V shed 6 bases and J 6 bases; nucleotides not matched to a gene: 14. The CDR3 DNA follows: TGTGCCATCAGCCGAGTAGAGGGACAGGGGCTTTCCGAGCAGTACTTC. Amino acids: CAISRVEGQGLSEQYF.